Listed below are T cell receptor beta chains from one sample, sequenced in a study of regulatory T cells in long-lasting Graves disease. TCRdb reprocessed the multiplex PCR reads via MiXCR and lists one record per CDR3 protein. The sample holds more than 300,000 distinct CDR3 sequences; around 15% are singletons and the top ten take about 20%. The specimen comprised peripheral blood mononuclear cells (PBMCs), sampled at new diagnosis, from a patient treated with antithyroid drugs. These receptors originate from a female donor with Graves disease. Both conserved end residues are part of each CDR3. D genes are given only for firm matches. The listing skips clone size in some rows; elsewhere it reads once, few, many or a size class.

V gene: TRBV15
clone size: .
D gene: .
J gene: TRBJ1-3
CDR3 protein: CATSRGQHSGNTIYF
CDR3 DNA: TGTGCCACCAGCAGAGGACAGCACTCTGGAAACACCATATATTTT

V gene: TRBV28
clone size: many
D gene: .
J gene: TRBJ1-1
CDR3 protein: CASSFLGSGVPEAFF
CDR3 DNA: TGTGCCAGCAGTTTCCTCGGATCAGGAGTCCCTGAAGCTTTCTTT

V gene: TRBV29-1
clone size: many
D gene: .
J gene: TRBJ1-1
CDR3 protein: CSVEMAGMNTEAFF
CDR3 DNA: TGCAGCGTTGAAATGGCCGGGATGAACACTGAAGCTTTCTTT

V gene: TRBV5-5
clone size: .
D gene: TRBD1
J gene: TRBJ2-7
CDR3 protein: CASSSPDRGLADEQYF
CDR3 DNA: TGTGCCAGCAGCTCGCCCGACAGGGGGCTGGCCGACGAGCAGTACTTC

V gene: TRBV28
clone size: .
D gene: TRBD2
J gene: TRBJ2-2
CDR3 protein: CASSLCSTWGLAANTGELFF
CDR3 DNA: TGTGCCAGCAGTTTATGTAGTACTTGGGGACTAGCGGCGAACACCGGGGAGCTGTTTTTT

V gene: TRBV6-1
clone size: .
D gene: TRBD1
J gene: TRBJ1-2
CDR3 protein: CASSLSGTDQLYGYTF
CDR3 DNA: TGTGCCAGCAGCCTAAGTGGGACAGACCAACTCTATGGCTACACCTTC

V gene: TRBV27
clone size: many
D gene: TRBD1
J gene: TRBJ2-1
CDR3 protein: CASSSSTGPRNNEQFF
CDR3 DNA: TGTGCCAGCAGTTCCTCGACAGGGCCCAGGAACAATGAGCAGTTCTTC

V gene: TRBV12-3/TRBV12-4
clone size: many
D gene: .
J gene: TRBJ2-7
CDR3 protein: CASSLEGIEQYF
CDR3 DNA: TGTGCCAGCAGTTTAGAGGGGATCGAGCAGTACTTC

V gene: TRBV19
clone size: many
D gene: TRBD1
J gene: TRBJ2-3
CDR3 protein: CASLASTGADTQYF
CDR3 DNA: TGTGCCAGTCTCGCTTCGACAGGGGCCGATACGCAGTATTTT

V gene: TRBV24-1
clone size: few
D gene: TRBD1
J gene: TRBJ2-1
CDR3 protein: CATSEGTALPNNEQFF
CDR3 DNA: TGTGCCACCAGTGAGGGGACAGCATTACCTAACAATGAGCAGTTCTTC

V gene: TRBV28
clone size: many
D gene: .
J gene: TRBJ1-5
CDR3 protein: CASSLRVSGPQHF
CDR3 DNA: TGTGCCAGCAGTTTAAGGGTGAGTGGGCCCCAGCATTTT

V gene: TRBV27
clone size: many
D gene: .
J gene: TRBJ2-5
CDR3 protein: CASSLSSRWETQYF
CDR3 DNA: TGTGCCAGCAGTTTATCCTCCAGATGGGAGACCCAGTACTTC

V gene: TRBV29-1
clone size: many
D gene: TRBD1
J gene: TRBJ1-4
CDR3 protein: CSVAWGPDRGSSEKLFF
CDR3 DNA: TGCAGCGTCGCATGGGGTCCTGACAGGGGAAGTAGTGAAAAACTGTTTTTT

V gene: TRBV19
clone size: .
D gene: .
J gene: TRBJ2-2
CDR3 protein: CASSRETGLTGELFF
CDR3 DNA: TGTGCCAGTAGTCGGGAAACGGGACTCACCGGGGAGCTGTTTTTT

V gene: TRBV7-3
clone size: few
D gene: .
J gene: TRBJ1-1
CDR3 protein: CASSLYPGGTEAFF
CDR3 DNA: TGTGCCAGCAGCCTTTACCCGGGGGGCACTGAAGCTTTCTTT

V gene: TRBV5-5
clone size: .
D gene: .
J gene: TRBJ2-7
CDR3 protein: CASSHDRNPYEQYF
CDR3 DNA: TGTGCCAGCAGCCACGACCGGAACCCCTACGAGCAGTACTTC

V gene: TRBV6-6
clone size: few
D gene: .
J gene: TRBJ1-1
CDR3 protein: CASSYSAGTRKNTEAFF
CDR3 DNA: TGTGCCAGCAGTTACTCGGCCGGGACACGAAAGAACACTGAAGCTTTCTTT

V gene: TRBV28
clone size: many
D gene: .
J gene: TRBJ2-3
CDR3 protein: CASSPRLWGPVADTQYF
CDR3 DNA: TGTGCCAGCAGTCCCCGGTTATGGGGGCCAGTTGCAGATACGCAGTATTTT

V gene: TRBV20-1
clone size: many
D gene: .
J gene: TRBJ2-3
CDR3 protein: CSARDHATDTQYF
CDR3 DNA: TGCAGTGCTAGAGATCACGCGACAGATACGCAGTATTTT

V gene: TRBV4-3
clone size: .
D gene: TRBD2
J gene: TRBJ2-7
CDR3 protein: CASSQAPRDYVGQQYF
CDR3 DNA: TGCGCCAGCAGCCAAGCCCCCCGGGACTACGTAGGCCAGCAGTACTTC

V gene: TRBV5-1
clone size: many
D gene: .
J gene: TRBJ1-6
CDR3 protein: CASSLDRARNSPLHF
CDR3 DNA: TGCGCCAGCAGCTTGGACAGGGCTCGGAATTCACCCCTCCACTTT

V gene: TRBV28
clone size: few
D gene: .
J gene: TRBJ2-6
CDR3 protein: CASSSPSDSGANVLTF
CDR3 DNA: TGTGCCAGCAGCTCTCCCAGTGATTCTGGGGCCAACGTCCTGACTTTC

V gene: TRBV20-1
clone size: .
D gene: TRBD2
J gene: TRBJ2-7
CDR3 protein: CSASQLGTSKIYEQYF
CDR3 DNA: TGCAGTGCTAGTCAGCTCGGGACTAGCAAGATCTACGAGCAGTACTTC

V gene: TRBV27
clone size: many
D gene: .
J gene: TRBJ1-1
CDR3 protein: CASTQWGGTEAFF
CDR3 DNA: TGTGCCAGCACCCAATGGGGGGGCACTGAAGCTTTCTTT

V gene: TRBV29-1
clone size: few
D gene: .
J gene: TRBJ2-1
CDR3 protein: CSVPKDRTSYNEQFF
CDR3 DNA: TGCAGCGTACCCAAGGACAGAACCTCCTACAATGAGCAGTTCTTC

V gene: TRBV5-1
clone size: many
D gene: .
J gene: TRBJ2-3
CDR3 protein: CASTPQQDTDTQYF
CDR3 DNA: TGCGCCAGCACCCCCCAGCAGGACACAGATACGCAGTATTTT

V gene: TRBV27
clone size: many
D gene: .
J gene: TRBJ1-5
CDR3 protein: CASRSAGGSNQPQHF
CDR3 DNA: TGTGCCAGCAGATCGGCCGGGGGAAGCAATCAGCCCCAGCATTTT